The clone carrying this TCR beta chain was observed a handful of times. The antigen is undetermined. MiXCR was run by TCRdb on the 5' RACE reads, yielding one entry per CDR3 protein. The data hold about 240,000 distinct CDR3 sequences, with under 12% observed a single time. This record belongs to a study of identical twins. General observations from the study: Cross-sectional statistical analysis was relied on for the conclusions, without the same donors being followed.

The CDR3 length is 14 residues. From germline, CDR1 is DFQATT and CDR2 SNEGSKA (reference sequence). This sequence joins TRBV20-1 and TRBJ2-3, with TRBD2 identical over 9 bases. The receptor comes from a man aged 45 to 65 in good health. Sequencing input: memory T cells sorted from blood. CDR3 DNA sequence: TGCAGCGGAGCGGGAGGCTCTAGCACAGATACGCAGTATTTT. Its protein is CSGAGGSSTDTQYF.